This note documents a single T cell receptor beta chain sequence. The V and J ends lost 3 bases and 3 bases respectively, with 12 bases between them. This CDR3 contains 14 residues. Per the germline V gene, CDR1 is SGHTS and CDR2 is YDEGEE. This specimen comes from a study of blood T cell repertoires in COVID-19. Across the whole study: PBMCs, B-cell-depleted T cells, or T cells were the source of the cDNA or gDNA that made up the material.

Assay: immunoSEQ multiplex PCR; the TCRdb copy retains only in-frame clones and omits some. This table holds under 15,000 clones, about 85% found once. The TCR sequence derives from a human donor in a cohort sampled during active COVID-19. The V and J genes are TRBV5-8 and TRBJ2-5; maybe TRBD1 (5 bases). The sample taken for sequencing was peripheral blood. CDR3 nucleotides: TGTGCCAGCAGCTCTGGGGCAGATAAAGAGACCCAGTACTTC. This translates into CASSSGADKETQYF.